One sample yielded the 9 T cell receptor beta chains listed below, sequenced in a study of graft-versus-host responses after intestinal transplantation. Method: immunoSEQ multiplex PCR; TCRdb's copy keeps in-frame clones and lacks some. The table records about 17,000 clones, over 70% of them present only once. Processing was applied to graft tissue in order to liberate intraepithelial and lamina propria lymphocytes. This specimen consisted of ileum tissue, obtained roughly 70 weeks after intestinal transplant. Receptors were obtained from a human patient who received an intestinal transplant, so some T cells may come from the graft donor.

This chain joins TRBV30 and TRBJ2-7; either TRBD1 or TRBD2 may fit D (5 bases each). This CDR3 contains 14 residues. V was clipped by 3 bases and J by 3 bases, with 15 bases between them. Per germline, CDR1 GTSNPN and CDR2 SVGIG (reference sequence). The CDR3 region has the DNA TGTGCCTGGAGAACCCCAGGGAGTCTCTACGAGCAGTACTTC. Translating gives CAWRTPGSLYEQYF.

This chain links TRBV5-1 with TRBJ2-2, with D uncertain. The V end lost 1 base, the J end lost 0 bases, and 4 bases lay between the germline ends. The CDR3 has 14 residues. The germline V gene has CDR1 SGHRS and CDR2 YFSETQ. CDR3 protein: CASSLLANTGELFF. Written as DNA, the CDR3 is TGCGCCAGCAGCTTGCTTGCGAACACCGGGGAGCTGTTTTTT.

The rearrangement joins TRBV11-2 to TRBJ1-1; D uncertain. The CDR3 loop spans 13 amino acids. Germline CDR1 SGHAT, CDR2 FQNNGV. Trimming pared 1 base from V and 7 bases from J, leaving 10 bases between. CDR3 residues: CASSLVASGEAFF. The CDR3 nucleotides are TGTGCCAGCAGCTTAGTGGCCAGCGGTGAAGCTTTCTTT.

This clone occurred a few times. The chain recombines TRBV9 with TRBJ2-1, with 8 bases fitting TRBD2. Germline CDR1 and CDR2: SGDLS and YYNGEE. The length of the CDR3 is 14 residues. The V and J ends lost 4 bases and 6 bases, in that order; junction bases with no gene match: 6. CDR3 DNA: TGTGCCAGCAGCCTTAGCGGGGTCATCAATGAGCAGTTCTTC. Amino acids: CASSLSGVINEQFF.

CDR3 sequence (DNA): TGTGCCAGCCCCTTCCGGGGGAACTACAATGAGCAGTTCTTC. Translation gives CASPFRGNYNEQFF. The chain has TRBV7-9 and TRBJ2-1, with D maybe TRBD2 (6 bases). The V gene lost 8 bases and the J gene lost 3 bases, with 14 bases spanning the gap. Germline V CDR1 and CDR2: SEHNR, FQNEAQ (reference sequence). The CDR3 loop spans 14 amino acids.

This clone was detected only once. The sample has other DNA sequences that encode this CDR3 too. The genes are TRBV14 and TRBJ1-6; perhaps TRBD1 as D (5 bases). Between the trimmed V and J ends, which lost 5 bases and 7 bases, there was a span of 9 bases. CDR1 and CDR2 (germline): SGHDN, FVKESK. This CDR3 has 13 amino acids. CDR3 in amino acids: CASSWGGNSPLHF. DNA of the CDR3: TGTGCCAGCAGCTGGGGGGGAAATTCACCCCTCCACTTT.

The count of this clone is one. The V call is TRBV7-9, the J call TRBJ2-5, with D perhaps matching TRBD1 or TRBD2 (6 bases each). The end of the DNA is better explained by TRBJ2-7, so the J call may be wrong. The CDR3 consists of 16 residues. CDR1 and CDR2 from the germline V gene are SEHNR and FQNEAQ (reference sequence). The CDR3 here is CASSTPDWGAAYEQYF. In nucleotides, the CDR3 is TGTGCCAGCAGCACACCCGATTGGGGGGCGGCCTACGAGCAGTACTTC.

The V and J genes are TRBV2 and TRBJ2-7; a possible D gene is TRBD2 (6 bases). The V end lost 4 bases, the J end lost 0 bases, and 19 bases lay between the germline ends. The V gene's germline CDR1 is SNHLY and CDR2 FYNNEI. This CDR3 spans 17 amino acids. The CDR3 region has the DNA TGTGCCAGCAGTGTCCGGGTCGAGGAGGGATACTCCTACGAGCAGTACTTC. Its translation: CASSVRVEEGYSYEQYF.

V is TRBV6-5 and J is TRBJ2-4, with TRBD2 matching over 11 bases. Trimming took 6 bases from V and 7 from J; bases not matched to a gene: 8. CDR1 and CDR2 (germline): MNHEY, SVGAGI. The CDR3 has 15 residues. CDR3 nucleotide sequence: TGTGCCAGCAGCAGCCTAGCGGGGGGCAGGAACATTCAGTACTTC. This gives the protein CASSSLAGGRNIQYF.